This T cell receptor beta chain was sequenced in a study of T cells after yellow fever vaccination. General observations from the study: From the bulk population, abundant clonotypes could contaminate and appear within FACS-sorted repertoires.

As for this clonotype: Its antigen is undetermined.

TCRdb used MiXCR to reprocess the 5' RACE reads, holding one entry per CDR3 protein. Of 250,000 to 400,000 distinct CDR3 sequences in the sample, about 4% are singletons; the top ten hold roughly 24%. The CDR3 extends over 18 amino acids. With 5 bases clipped from V and 1 base from J, the junction kept 6 bases outside the gene matches. In germline, CDR1 is SGHAT, CDR2 FQNNGV. The input for sequencing was PBMCs, taken 5 days after the yellow fever booster vaccination. This TCR was sampled from a man younger than 35 who received the YFV17D yellow fever vaccine. The chain couples TRBV11-2 to TRBJ2-1, with 15 bases identical to TRBD2. The CDR3 region has the DNA TGTGCCAGCAGCCCGGGACTAGCGGGGGGACTTTCCTACAATGAGCAGTTCTTC. Translated: CASSPGLAGGLSYNEQFF.